The 32 T cell receptor beta chains below all came from one sample that was sequenced in a study of graft-versus-host responses after intestinal transplantation. The protocol was immunoSEQ multiplex PCR, while the TCRdb copy is restricted to in-frame clones and leaves out a portion. The sample includes about 97,000 clones, around 90% of them seen just once. Material: PBMCs, obtained about 440 days after intestinal transplant. The source is a human patient who received an intestinal transplant, so some T cells may come from the graft donor.

A single count supports this clone. The CDR3 coding sequence is TGTGCCAGCTCACCGACAGTGAACACTGAAGCTTTCTTT. It encodes CASSPTVNTEAFF. This chain links TRBV18 with TRBJ1-1, with D perhaps matching TRBD1 (5 bases). Germline assignment: CDR1 KGHSH and CDR2 LQKENI. Trimming took off 3 bases at V and 0 bases at J, with 5 bases between the two ends. The CDR3 has 13 residues.

The chain employs TRBV25-1 and TRBJ2-1, with no clear D. The CDR3 has 15 amino acids. Germline V gives CDR1 MGHDK, CDR2 SYGVNS. With 3 bases removed from V and 6 bases from J, the gap between germline ends came to 15 bases. The CDR3, as DNA: TGTGCCAGCAGTGACCTTGCCCTGGACGGCAATGAGCAGTTCTTC. It specifies CASSDLALDGNEQFF.

V usage is TRBV4-1 and J usage is TRBJ2-1, with 7 bases identical to TRBD1. CDR3 length: 16 amino acids. CDR1 is MGHRA and CDR2 is YSYEKL in the germline V gene. Trimming at V came to 4 bases and at J to 5 bases, leaving 11 bases not matched to a gene. The CDR3, as DNA: TGCGCCAGCAGCCCTCGTGGGGGACAGAGCAACAATGAGCAGTTCTTC. As protein: CASSPRGGQSNNEQFF.

This CDR3 reads CASSLGYDEQYF. In DNA form, the CDR3 reads TGCGCCAGCAGCTTGGGGTATGACGAGCAGTACTTC. This chain joins TRBV5-1 and TRBJ2-7, with no clear D. The CDR3 is 12 amino acids. CDR1 and CDR2 (germline): SGHRS, YFSETQ. V was shortened by 0 bases and J by 5 bases, with 6 bases between the two germline ends.

Here the CDR3 DNA reads TGTGCCAGCAGCTGGCAGGAGAACACTGAAGCTTTCTTT. Translating it yields CASSWQENTEAFF. The V and J genes are TRBV6-5 and TRBJ1-1; no clear D gene. The CDR3 is 13 residues long. Germline-derived CDR1 and CDR2 are MNHEY and SVGAGI. The ends were cut back, 6 bases at V and 1 base at J, with 9 bases in the middle.

The rearrangement uses TRBV9 and TRBJ2-3; D remains unclear. The V and J ends lost 0 bases and 2 bases respectively, with 10 bases between them. The V gene's germline CDR1 is SGDLS and CDR2 YYNGEE. The CDR3 covers 15 residues. CDR3 amino acids: CASSVVEVLTDTQYF. In nucleotides, the CDR3 is TGTGCCAGCAGCGTAGTAGAGGTTCTCACAGATACGCAGTATTTT.

The chain combines TRBV6-1 with TRBJ2-3, with D possibly being TRBD1 (6 bases). The CDR3 extends over 13 amino acids. Germline lookup yields CDR1 MNHNS and CDR2 SASEGT. Trimming cost V 4 bases and J 6 bases, with 11 bases left between them. In DNA form, the CDR3 reads TGTGCCAGCAGTGTCAACAGGGCGGATACGCAGTATTTT. This translates into CASSVNRADTQYF.

The chain recombines TRBV19 with TRBJ2-7; D is unresolved. V lost 5 bases to trimming and J lost 2 bases, with 10 bases between them. From germline, CDR1 is LNHDA and CDR2 SQIVND (reference sequence). CDR3 length: 13 residues. In DNA form, the CDR3 reads TGTGCCAGTAGTCCAAGGGATGCCTACGAGCAGTACTTC. Encoded protein: CASSPRDAYEQYF.

This chain connects TRBV7-2 to TRBJ2-4, with D perhaps matching TRBD1 (5 bases). Deletions cut 1 base from V and 0 bases from J, with 10 bases between. Germline values: CDR1 SGHTA, CDR2 FQGNSA. This CDR3 spans 16 amino acids. CDR3 DNA sequence: TGTGCCAGCAGCTTAGGACAGACTTCAGCCAAAAACATTCAGTACTTC. This sequence encodes CASSLGQTSAKNIQYF.

The genes are TRBV7-8 and TRBJ2-7; no clear D. Trimming removed 0 bases from V and 7 bases from J, with 13 bases in between. Germline V lookup: CDR1 SGHVS, CDR2 FQNEAQ. This CDR3 comprises 14 residues. The DNA of the CDR3 is TGTGCCAGCAGCTTAGCCTATACCGGTGGGGAGCAGTACTTC. This translates into CASSLAYTGGEQYF.

This chain joins TRBV2 and TRBJ1-5; maybe TRBD1 (5 bases). V was clipped by 6 bases and J by 6 bases, with 15 bases between them. The CDR3 contains 14 residues. Germline V gene lookup returns CDR1 SNHLY and CDR2 FYNNEI. The chain's CDR3 is CASRGPRVSQPQHF. CDR3 bases: TGTGCCAGCAGGGGACCCAGGGTTTCTCAGCCCCAGCATTTT.

The table lists this clone with a count of one. V and J are TRBV11-2 and TRBJ2-7, with a possible D match to TRBD2 (7 bases). V was clipped by 5 bases and J by 7 bases, with 18 bases between them. Germline V gene lookup returns CDR1 SGHAT and CDR2 FQNNGV. This CDR3 spans 14 amino acids. CDR3 bases: TGTGCCAGCAGCCTAGGGGGGGGCCCCCGGGAGCAGTACTTC. This translates into CASSLGGGPREQYF.

The V call is TRBV9, the J call TRBJ1-6; tentative D call: TRBD1 (5 bases). The CDR3 contains 14 residues. Germline loops: CDR1 SGDLS, CDR2 YYNGEE. V was clipped by 4 bases and J by 8 bases, with 13 bases between them. CDR3 residues: CASSSGGSDSPLHF. In DNA, the CDR3 is TGTGCCAGCAGCTCGGGGGGATCGGATTCACCCCTCCACTTT.

The chain combines TRBV5-4 with TRBJ2-5; 8 bases match TRBD1. The J call is uncertain, as TRBJ2-7 better fits the DNA end. The CDR3 has 15 amino acids. Germline lookup yields CDR1 SGHNT and CDR2 YYREEE (reference sequence). DNA of the CDR3: TGTGCCAGCAGCGCCGGGACAGGTCTCTCCTACGAGCAGTACTTC. This codes for CASSAGTGLSYEQYF.

The V call is TRBV9, the J call TRBJ1-6; D gene uncertain. This CDR3 has 17 residues. The germline V gene encodes CDR1 SGDLS and CDR2 YYNGEE. V lost 4 bases and J 6 bases, leaving 20 bases between the germline ends. Written as DNA, the CDR3 is TGTGCCAGCAGCCCCAAATCAGCCCCCGGTCCTAATTCACCCCTCCACTTT. Its translation: CASSPKSAPGPNSPLHF.

The chain combines TRBV7-2 with TRBJ2-2, with 11 positions matching TRBD1. The CDR3 runs 16 residues. J gave up 4 bases and V 5 bases, and 6 bases lay outside the gene matches. CDR1 is SGHTA, CDR2 FQGNSA, per germline. CDR3 DNA: TGTGCCAGCAGCCGCGGGACAGGGGGACGCACCGGGGAGCTGTTTTTT. It codes for CASSRGTGGRTGELFF.

The J gene is TRBJ2-5, the V gene TRBV5-6; 8 bases match TRBD1. The germline CDR1 and CDR2 sequences are SGHDT and YYEEEE. The CDR3 totals 16 residues. With V trimmed by 1 base and J by 5 bases, 10 bases remained unmatched. CDR3 sequence reads: CASSLWGQGAWETQYF. CDR3 DNA sequence: TGTGCCAGCAGCTTGTGGGGCCAGGGGGCTTGGGAGACCCAGTACTTC.

The chain combines TRBV5-1 with TRBJ2-1; no clear D gene. Germline V gene lookup returns CDR1 SGHRS and CDR2 YFSETQ. Between the trimmed V and J ends, which lost 4 bases and 4 bases, there was a span of 9 bases. The CDR3 spans 13 residues. The CDR3 region is CASSHRGYNEQFF. In nucleotides, the CDR3 is TGCGCCAGCAGCCACCGTGGGTACAATGAGCAGTTCTTC.

This chain uses TRBV4-1 with TRBJ2-1, with 7 bases identical to TRBD1. The CDR3 is 13 amino acids. J was trimmed by 10 bases and V by 4 bases; bases with no gene match: 7. From germline, CDR1 is MGHRA and CDR2 YSYEKL. CDR3 region: CASSLGIRGEQFF. CDR3 DNA sequence: TGCGCCAGCAGCCTTGGGATCAGGGGGGAGCAGTTCTTC.

The chain links TRBV7-6 to TRBJ2-7; D possibly matches TRBD1 or TRBD2 (5 bases each). Germline V CDR1 and CDR2: SGHVS, FNYEAQ. This CDR3 spans 14 amino acids. Trimming stripped 5 bases from V and 0 bases from J, with 11 bases between. DNA for the CDR3: TGTGCCAGCAGCCGGGACGGAGGCTCCTACGAGCAGTACTTC. This gives the protein CASSRDGGSYEQYF.

This clone came up once. The V and J genes are TRBV6-5 and TRBJ2-3; D gene ambiguous. CDR1 is MNHEY, CDR2 SVGAGI, per germline. The germline V and J ends were trimmed by 4 bases and 2 bases, with 13 bases remaining between them. The CDR3 contains 15 residues. The CDR3 sequence is CASSSKPPTTDTQYF. In DNA, the CDR3 is TGTGCCAGCAGTTCCAAACCCCCTACCACAGATACGCAGTATTTT.

V usage is TRBV7-9 and J usage is TRBJ2-3; 9 nucleotides agree with TRBD1. V trimming: 4 bases; J trimming: 2 bases; junction bases outside the gene matches: 7. Germline V gene sequence: CDR1 SEHNR, CDR2 FQNEAQ (reference sequence). This CDR3 contains 16 residues. CDR3 region: CASSSPQGAYTDTQYF. The CDR3 bases are TGTGCCAGCAGCTCCCCACAGGGGGCATACACAGATACGCAGTATTTT.

The rearrangement uses TRBV27 and TRBJ2-1, with 14 positions matching TRBD2. V lost 4 bases to trimming and J lost 13 bases; unmatched junction nucleotides: 6. The CDR3 length is 14 residues. Germline-derived CDR1 and CDR2 are MNHEY and SMNVEV (reference sequence). DNA for the CDR3: TGTGCCAGCAGTTCCCGGACTAGCGGGGGGACACAGTTCTTC. Residues: CASSSRTSGGTQFF.

The chain employs TRBV11-2 and TRBJ1-1, with D perhaps TRBD1 (6 bases). Germline values: CDR1 SGHAT, CDR2 FQNNGV. The CDR3 totals 15 residues. The ends were cut back, 1 base at V and 0 bases at J, with 9 bases in the middle. The CDR3 region is CASSLGGAVNTEAFF. The CDR3 DNA is TGTGCCAGCAGCTTAGGGGGGGCGGTGAACACTGAAGCTTTCTTT.

This rearrangement joins TRBV5-1 to TRBJ1-2, with D unclear. This CDR3 contains 15 residues. V was clipped by 0 bases and J by 3 bases, with 12 bases between them. Germline V gene sequence: CDR1 SGHRS, CDR2 YFSETQ. The CDR3: CASSLGVPRDYGYTF. The CDR3 DNA follows: TGCGCCAGCAGCTTGGGGGTTCCAAGGGACTATGGCTACACCTTC.

This clone has a single count. V gene TRBV7-2 combines with J gene TRBJ2-7; D is undetermined. Germline V lookup: CDR1 SGHTA, CDR2 FQGNSA. V dropped 8 bases and J dropped 7 bases, with 12 bases sitting between them. The CDR3 has 11 residues. CDR3 bases: TGTGCCAGCCAGAGACTGGGGGAGCAGTACTTC. It encodes CASQRLGEQYF.

The chain combines TRBV6-6 with TRBJ2-3; 9 positions agree with TRBD1. Germline loops: CDR1 MNHNY, CDR2 SVGAGI (reference sequence). This CDR3 region has 13 residues. V gave up 7 bases and J gave up 7 bases; unmatched junction bases: 6. The CDR3 spells CASTRQGGNTQYF. The CDR3 nucleotides read TGTGCCAGCACCCGACAGGGGGGGAATACGCAGTATTTT.

The V and J genes are TRBV7-9 and TRBJ2-5; D unclear. In germline, CDR1 is SEHNR, CDR2 FQNEAQ (reference sequence). The CDR3 is made up of 13 amino acids. V shed 3 bases and J shed 5 bases, with 10 bases lying between them. The CDR3 here is CASSFPTGETQYF. The CDR3 DNA reads TGTGCCAGCAGCTTCCCGACTGGGGAGACCCAGTACTTC.

The rearrangement uses TRBV12-1 and TRBJ1-1; the table gives TRBD1 as D, unverified against the DNA. TRBV12-1 is a pseudogene locus. There are 15 residues in the CDR3. In DNA form, the CDR3 reads TGTGCCAGCAGCTTTGTATATGGGGGCAACACTGAAGCTTTCTTT. Amino acids: CASSFVYGGNTEAFF.

The chain uses TRBV29-1 and TRBJ2-7; D is ambiguous. This CDR3 is 14 amino acids long. V shed 5 bases and J shed 2 bases, with 16 bases lying between them. The germline gives CDR1 SQVTM, CDR2 ANQGSEA. DNA of the CDR3: TGCAGCGTTAACACGGAGAGTAGCACCTACGAGCAGTACTTC. This encodes CSVNTESSTYEQYF.

The rearrangement uses TRBV19 and TRBJ1-1; a possible D gene is TRBD1 (6 bases). The CDR3 runs 18 residues. V lost 6 bases, J lost 0 bases, and 23 bases lay in between. Germline V CDR1 and CDR2: LNHDA, SQIVND (reference sequence). The CDR3 here is CASSHPRGQRSMNTEAFF. CDR3 nucleotides: TGTGCCAGTAGCCACCCCAGGGGCCAAAGATCCATGAACACTGAAGCTTTCTTT.

The rearrangement joins TRBV7-9 to TRBJ1-1, with 8 bases lining up with TRBD1. V dropped 4 bases and J dropped 9; count of bases not matched to a gene: 13. CDR3 length: 15 amino acids. In germline, CDR1 is SEHNR, CDR2 FQNEAQ (reference sequence). The CDR3 region has the DNA TGTGCCAGCAGCTCCCGGACAGGGCCAAAGGAAAAAGCTTTCTTT. Translating gives CASSSRTGPKEKAFF.